The 3 T cell receptor beta chains in this list originate from one sample, sequenced in a study of blood T cell repertoires in COVID-19. Assay: immunoSEQ multiplex PCR; the TCRdb copy retains only in-frame clones and omits some. The repertoire includes under 250,000 clones, around four fifths of them detected once, and 2% to 3% sits in the top ten. Sequenced material: peripheral blood. The receptors come from a woman aged 40 to 55 with active or convalescent COVID-19.

This chain uses TRBV7-2 with TRBJ2-3; D gene unclear. CDR3 length: 15 amino acids. Germline V gene lookup returns CDR1 SGHTA and CDR2 FQGNSA. V was trimmed by 1 base and J by 1 base, leaving 9 bases between them. The CDR3 DNA sequence: TGTGCCAGCAGCTTAGTTCGCGTCCGCACAGATACGCAGTATTTT. Translation: CASSLVRVRTDTQYF.

The V gene is TRBV5-1, the J gene TRBJ1-1; D is unresolved. The CDR3 runs to 15 residues. V lost 0 bases, J lost 4 bases, and 13 bases lay in between. Germline lookup yields CDR1 SGHRS and CDR2 YFSETQ. This CDR3 is CASSLVAVTSTEAFF. DNA of the CDR3: TGCGCCAGCAGCTTGGTAGCAGTGACGAGCACTGAAGCTTTCTTT.

The chain employs TRBV29-1 and TRBJ1-4; 10 nucleotides agree with TRBD1. Germline V gene sequence: CDR1 SQVTM, CDR2 ANQGSEA. The CDR3 has 17 residues. V was pared by 6 bases and J by 8 bases, with 18 bases of the junction left unmatched. CDR3 region: CSVSTPKTGGAREKLFF. Here the CDR3 DNA reads TGCAGCGTCAGCACCCCTAAGACAGGGGGCGCGCGGGAAAAACTGTTTTTT.